The sequence of this T cell receptor (beta chain) was determined in a study of blood T cell repertoires in COVID-19. The protocol was immunoSEQ multiplex PCR, while the TCRdb copy is restricted to in-frame clones and leaves out a portion. The data contain some 260,000 clones, approximately 90% of them singletons. The cohort comprised adults aged about 18 to 89 years residing in under 25 US areas. Membership in each cohort depended on participant-reported clinical history. The germline V gene encodes CDR1 SGDLS and CDR2 YYNGEE. Trimming took 3 bases from V and 1 from J, leaving 10 bases between them. This CDR3 is built from 15 residues.

This chain connects TRBV9 to TRBJ2-2; no clear D. This TCR came from a middle-aged man who had recovered from COVID-19. The sequenced material came from PBMCs or T cells enriched from blood (not recorded which). CDR3 bases: TGTGCCAGCAGCGGGGCTGCTGGGAACACCGGGGAGCTGTTTTTT. Its translation is CASSGAAGNTGELFF.